The T cell receptor beta chain described here comes from a study of blood T cell repertoires in COVID-19. Study-wide background: COVID-19 samples, acute and convalescent, were from the United States, Italy and Spain. T cells, B-cell-depleted T cells, or PBMCs supplied cDNA or gDNA.

As processed by the authors: By means of reference gene primer amplification, nucleated cell counts were estimated. Generated by immunoSEQ multiplex PCR, the TCRdb table keeps only in-frame clones and is missing some. The DNA gave D and trimming, while V, J and clone size come from that table. The sample consists of about 87,000 clones, approximately 86% of them appearing once. The receptor comes from a man aged 40-49 years with acute or convalescent COVID-19. Source material: peripheral blood.

The CDR3 DNA follows: TGTGCCAGCAGCCCCCAGGACAGAACAGATACGCAGTATTTT. Amino acids: CASSPQDRTDTQYF. The rearrangement joins TRBV5-5 to TRBJ2-3, with a possible D match to TRBD1 (6 bases). Trimming pared 4 bases from V and 3 bases from J, leaving 12 bases between. The CDR3 extends over 14 amino acids. CDR1 and CDR2 (germline): SGHKS, YYEKEE (reference sequence).